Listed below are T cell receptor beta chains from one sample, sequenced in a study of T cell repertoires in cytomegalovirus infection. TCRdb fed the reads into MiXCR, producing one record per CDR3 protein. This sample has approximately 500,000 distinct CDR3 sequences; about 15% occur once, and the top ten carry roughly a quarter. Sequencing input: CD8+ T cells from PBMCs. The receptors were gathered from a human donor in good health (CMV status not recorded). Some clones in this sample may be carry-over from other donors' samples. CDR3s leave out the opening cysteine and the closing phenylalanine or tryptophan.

cdr3_aa: ATSDPDRPMNTEAF
j_call: TRBJ1-1
v_call: TRBV24-1

cdr3_aa: ASSVQLNEKLF
j_call: TRBJ1-4
v_call: TRBV9

cdr3_aa: ASSLDLGGYGYT
j_call: TRBJ1-2
v_call: TRBV7-2

cdr3_aa: ASSQEGSADTQY
j_call: TRBJ2-3
v_call: TRBV14

cdr3_aa: ASSVGVTDTQY
j_call: TRBJ2-3
v_call: TRBV9

cdr3_aa: ATSESGTGNTGELF
j_call: TRBJ2-2
v_call: TRBV24-1

cdr3_aa: AAGETQY
j_call: TRBJ2-5
v_call: TRBV25-1

cdr3_aa: ASSRLGEQF
j_call: TRBJ2-1
v_call: TRBV6-5

cdr3_aa: ASSLAVENTGELF
j_call: TRBJ2-2
v_call: TRBV7-9

cdr3_aa: ASSLKEPGRDYGYT
j_call: TRBJ1-2
v_call: TRBV5-4

cdr3_aa: ATHFTVDTMNTEAF
j_call: TRBJ1-1
v_call: TRBV24-1

cdr3_aa: ASSPGEVYSNQPQH
j_call: TRBJ1-5
v_call: TRBV18

cdr3_aa: ASSQDTSGGARETQY
j_call: TRBJ2-5
v_call: TRBV4-2

cdr3_aa: ASSSATDDPYEQY
j_call: TRBJ2-7
v_call: TRBV13

cdr3_aa: SASPIERLAGGRGETQY
j_call: TRBJ2-5
v_call: TRBV20-1

cdr3_aa: AVRREDEQY
j_call: TRBJ2-7
v_call: TRBV10-3

cdr3_aa: ASMSRTGDYEQY
j_call: TRBJ2-7
v_call: TRBV19

cdr3_aa: ASSLAQGHEQY
j_call: TRBJ2-7
v_call: TRBV12-3/TRBV12-4

cdr3_aa: ASSQGVQIASEQF
j_call: TRBJ2-1
v_call: TRBV14

cdr3_aa: ASSLRLAGDINTQY
j_call: TRBJ2-3
v_call: TRBV5-1

cdr3_aa: ASTSPGQGDYGYT
j_call: TRBJ1-2
v_call: TRBV19

cdr3_aa: ARSPPGQGYYGYT
j_call: TRBJ1-2
v_call: TRBV28

cdr3_aa: AWSSGLAYEQY
j_call: TRBJ2-7
v_call: TRBV30

cdr3_aa: ASRKTGTRPYNEQF
j_call: TRBJ2-1
v_call: TRBV28

cdr3_aa: ASRLTSSGEYNEQF
j_call: TRBJ2-1
v_call: TRBV4-2

cdr3_aa: ASSLSYGADGYGYT
j_call: TRBJ1-2
v_call: TRBV28

cdr3_aa: ASSLARAYGYT
j_call: TRBJ1-2
v_call: TRBV6-5

cdr3_aa: ASSAGGGPRRGTQY
j_call: TRBJ2-5
v_call: TRBV7-2